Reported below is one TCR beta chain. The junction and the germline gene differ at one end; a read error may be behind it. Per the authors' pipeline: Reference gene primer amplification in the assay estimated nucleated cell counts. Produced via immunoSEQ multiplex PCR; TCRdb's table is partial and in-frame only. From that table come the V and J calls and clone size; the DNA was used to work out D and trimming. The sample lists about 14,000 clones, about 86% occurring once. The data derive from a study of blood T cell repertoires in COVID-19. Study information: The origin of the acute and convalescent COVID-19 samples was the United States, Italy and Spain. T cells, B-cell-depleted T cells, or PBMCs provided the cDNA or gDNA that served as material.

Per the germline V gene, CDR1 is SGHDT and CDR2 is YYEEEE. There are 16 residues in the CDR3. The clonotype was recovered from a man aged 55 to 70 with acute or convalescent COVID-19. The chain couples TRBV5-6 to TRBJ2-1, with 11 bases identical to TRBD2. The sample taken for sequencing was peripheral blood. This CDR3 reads CASSWSSGRAYNKQFF. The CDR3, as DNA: TGTGCCAGCAGCTGGAGTAGCGGGAGGGCCTACAATAAGCAGTTCTTC.